The 21 T cell receptor beta chains below all came from one sample that was sequenced in a study of spatial heterogeneity in lung cancer. TCRdb reprocessed the 5' RACE reads with MiXCR, giving one entry per CDR3 protein. The sample shows approximately 50,000 distinct CDR3 sequences, about 7.4% of them seen only once. Time point defined: blood at routine non-recurrence follow-up after resection. TCRs were sequenced from unsorted whole RNA of tumor, nontumor lung or PBMC. The sample consisted of PBMCs, taken at follow-up. These receptors originate from a female donor with early-stage non-small cell lung cancer.

This clonotype appeared a few times. V usage is TRBV4-2 and J usage is TRBJ2-6; D tentatively fits TRBD1 or TRBD2 (5 bases each). The CDR3 loop spans 19 amino acids. Germline V gene lookup returns CDR1 LGHNA and CDR2 YNFKEQ. The V end lost 1 base, the J end lost 0 bases, and 16 bases lay between the germline ends. CDR3: CASSQVLSVRGSGANVLTF. The CDR3 coding sequence is TGTGCCAGCAGCCAAGTTTTGTCAGTGAGGGGCTCTGGGGCCAACGTCCTGACTTTC.

This clonotype turned up a few times. The J gene is TRBJ2-7, the V gene TRBV7-9; 8 bases are a match to TRBD2. With V trimmed by 7 bases and J by 5 bases, 1 base remained unmatched. This CDR3 is 11 amino acids long. CDR1 and CDR2 (germline): SEHNR, FQNEAQ (reference sequence). Here the CDR3 DNA reads TGTGCCAGCACCGGGAGGGACGAGCAGTACTTC. Translated: CASTGRDEQYF.

This clonotype was seen at least ten times. This chain uses TRBV5-1 with TRBJ2-2, with 7 bases identical to TRBD1. V lost 2 bases, J lost 0 bases, and 7 bases stayed unmatched. The germline CDR1 and CDR2 sequences are SGHRS and YFSETQ. The CDR3 extends over 17 amino acids. The CDR3 DNA sequence: TGCGCCAGCAGCTTCAACAGGGGATCTTCGAACACCGGGGAGCTGTTTTTT. Protein sequence: CASSFNRGSSNTGELFF.

V usage is TRBV5-1 and J usage is TRBJ1-1; D unclear. The CDR3 is 12 amino acids. Looked up from germline, CDR1 is SGHRS and CDR2 is YFSETQ. V was cut by 2 bases and J by 6 bases, with 8 bases left in between. The CDR3 loop is CASSFGSAEAFF. The CDR3 DNA reads TGCGCCAGCAGCTTCGGAAGCGCTGAAGCTTTCTTT.

J is TRBJ2-7 and V is TRBV30; D remains ambiguous. V dropped 5 bases and J dropped 3 bases, with 17 bases sitting between them. Germline CDR1 reads GTSNPN; CDR2 reads SVGIG (reference sequence). This CDR3 spans 14 amino acids. The CDR3 region has the DNA TGTGCCTGGGCCCCCCGCAGCCTACTCTACGAGCAGTACTTC. Amino acids: CAWAPRSLLYEQYF.

In this sample, this clonotype turned up many times. The chain employs TRBV7-2 and TRBJ1-6, with D possibly TRBD1 on 5 matching bases. The germline V and J ends were trimmed by 3 bases and 6 bases, with 9 bases remaining between them. The CDR3 has 14 amino acids. From germline, CDR1 is SGHTA and CDR2 FQGNSA. The CDR3 spells CASSFGGTNSPLHF. The CDR3 bases are TGTGCCAGCAGCTTCGGGGGAACTAATTCACCCCTCCACTTT. The full variable domain, in which reference TRBV7-2 and TRBJ1-6 provide the parts outside the CDR3, is GAGVSQSPSNKVTEKGKDVELRCDPISGHTALYWYRQSLGQGLEFLIYFQGNSAPDKSGLPSDRFSAERTGGSVSTLTIQRTQQEDSAVYLCASSFGGTNSPLHFGNGTRLTVT.

To note about this clonotype: It may be a read error: a sequence one base away is much more abundant. The rearrangement uses TRBV14 and TRBJ2-5, with D perhaps matching TRBD1 or TRBD2 (5 bases each). Germline-derived CDR1 and CDR2 are SGHDN and FVKESK. Trimming stripped 0 bases from V and 6 bases from J, with 8 bases between. This CDR3 comprises 13 residues. CDR3 loop: CASSQDLGQTQYF. The CDR3 nucleotides read TGTGCCAGCAGCCAAGATCTGGGACAGACCCAGTACTTC.

The chain combines TRBV6-2 or TRBV6-3 with TRBJ1-1, with D hard to call. The CDR3 has 13 amino acids. The germline V and J ends were trimmed by 8 bases and 2 bases, with 12 bases remaining between them. From germline, CDR1 is MNHEY and CDR2 SVGEGT. The CDR3, as DNA: TGTGCCAGCCGCCAAGGCCGCAACACTGAAGCTTTCTTT. Translation: CASRQGRNTEAFF.

This clonotype came up many times. The chain carries TRBV7-3 and TRBJ1-1; D is uncertain. The CDR3 extends over 12 amino acids. Deletions cut 5 bases from V and 6 bases from J, with 10 bases between. CDR1 and CDR2 (germline): SGHTA, FQGTGA. The CDR3 DNA follows: TGTGCCAGCAGCCCTAATGGAGCTGAAGCTTTCTTT. It translates to CASSPNGAEAFF.

This clonotype was detected many times. The chain combines TRBV7-9 with TRBJ1-5, with 8 positions matching TRBD1. J was trimmed by 4 bases and V by 5 bases; bases with no gene match: 4. CDR1 is SEHNR, CDR2 FQNEAQ, per germline (reference sequence). The CDR3 has 14 amino acids. DNA of the CDR3: TGTGCCAGCAGCCGCAGGGACAGGAATCAGCCCCAGCATTTT. Translating gives CASSRRDRNQPQHF.

This clonotype came up many times. This chain connects TRBV7-2 to TRBJ1-1; no definite D call. Trimming removed 1 base at V and 12 bases at J, with 18 bases between. The germline CDR1 and CDR2 sequences are SGHTA and FQGNSA. The CDR3 spans 14 residues. The CDR3 region is CASSLVFGSGVPFF. The CDR3 DNA reads TGTGCCAGCAGCTTAGTATTCGGCTCAGGTGTGCCTTTCTTT.

This chain joins TRBV5-1 and TRBJ1-3; D not certain. The CDR3 runs 20 residues. Germline V gives CDR1 SGHRS, CDR2 YFSETQ. V dropped 4 bases and J dropped 1 base, with 27 bases sitting between them. CDR3 sequence reads: CASSLLGLPAFQRSGNTIYF. CDR3 in DNA: TGCGCCAGCAGCCTCCTCGGCTTACCCGCCTTTCAGCGATCTGGAAACACCATATATTTT.

The chain has TRBV12-3 or TRBV12-4 and TRBJ2-7; 8 bases map to TRBD2. This CDR3 region has 15 residues. V lost 1 base, J lost 3 bases, and 5 bases stayed unmatched. CDR3 DNA sequence: TGTGCCAGCAGTTTAGAGGGCGGGGGGATCTACGAGCAGTACTTC. This gives the protein CASSLEGGGIYEQYF.

This clonotype was seen repeatedly, ten times or more. The J gene is TRBJ1-1, the V gene TRBV5-6; D is uncertain. Germline V gives CDR1 SGHDT, CDR2 YYEEEE. This CDR3 is 15 amino acids long. The germline V and J ends were trimmed by 4 bases and 4 bases, with 17 bases remaining between them. CDR3 bases: TGTGCCAGCAGCCTGGTGGGGTGGAGAGTCACTGAAGCTTTCTTT. Translated: CASSLVGWRVTEAFF.

The J gene is TRBJ2-3, the V gene TRBV13; 7 positions agree with TRBD2. Germline V gene sequence: CDR1 PRHDT, CDR2 FYEKMQ (reference sequence). With V trimmed by 6 bases and J by 3 bases, 3 bases remained unmatched. There are 13 residues in the CDR3. The CDR3 region is CASRGLPTDTQYF. The CDR3, as DNA: TGTGCCAGCAGGGGACTACCGACAGATACGCAGTATTTT.

This clonotype showed up just a few times. The rearrangement links TRBV5-1 to TRBJ2-3, with 9 bases lining up with TRBD1. In germline, CDR1 is SGHRS, CDR2 YFSETQ. The CDR3 totals 16 residues. V trimming: 2 bases; J trimming: 0 bases; junction bases outside the gene matches: 4. The CDR3 reads CASSFMGQGSTDTQYF. Here the CDR3 DNA reads TGCGCCAGCAGCTTCATGGGACAGGGCAGCACAGATACGCAGTATTTT.

This clonotype appeared many times. This sequence joins TRBV6-2 or TRBV6-3 and TRBJ1-4; D possibly corresponds to TRBD1 (5 bases). The V and J ends lost 5 bases and 8 bases respectively, with 18 bases between them. CDR1 MNHEY and CDR2 SVGEGT come from the germline V gene. The CDR3 is made up of 15 amino acids. The CDR3 protein is CASSPRARDFEKLFF. The CDR3 DNA is TGTGCCAGCAGTCCAAGAGCCCGGGACTTCGAAAAACTGTTTTTT.

J is TRBJ2-5 and V is TRBV27; D is unclear. Germline CDR1 is MNHEY and CDR2 is SMNVEV (reference sequence). V lost 6 bases to trimming and J lost 4 bases, with 9 bases between them. This CDR3 region has 12 residues. CDR3 loop: CASRAMRETQYF. The CDR3 DNA sequence: TGTGCCAGCAGGGCGATGAGAGAGACCCAGTACTTC.

This clonotype has just a few counts. The rearrangement links TRBV28 to TRBJ2-7; 9 positions match TRBD1. The CDR3 extends over 15 amino acids. Germline V gene data show CDR1 as MDHEN and CDR2 as SYDVKM. V shed 1 base, J shed 6 bases, and the junction held 7 bases outside the gene matches. The CDR3 bases are TGTGCCAGCAGTTTATTCACAGGGGGCGCGAGCGAGCAGTACTTC. Protein: CASSLFTGGASEQYF. Looking up the rest from reference TRBV28 and TRBJ2-7 gives the full variable domain: DVKVTQSSRYLVKRTGEKVFLECVQDMDHENMFWYRQDPGLGLRLIYFSYDVKMKEKGDIPEGYSVSREKKERFSLILESASTNQTSMYLCASSLFTGGASEQYFGPGTRLTVT.

Here the CDR3 DNA reads TGCAGTGCCATACAGGGCATAACCTACGAGCAGTACTTC. Translation: CSAIQGITYEQYF. The chain uses TRBV20-1 and TRBJ2-7; perhaps TRBD1 as D (6 bases). V was clipped by 6 bases and J by 2 bases, with 14 bases between them. Germline CDR1 is DFQATT and CDR2 is SNEGSKA (reference sequence). The CDR3 has 13 amino acids.

The chain links TRBV5-1 to TRBJ1-4, with D unresolved. The CDR3 length is 14 residues. Trimming pared 2 bases from V and 0 bases from J, leaving 5 bases between. Germline loops: CDR1 SGHRS, CDR2 YFSETQ. DNA of the CDR3: TGCGCCAGCAGCTTAGTTGCAACTAATGAAAAACTGTTTTTT. Translating it yields CASSLVATNEKLFF.